One sample yielded the 22 T cell receptor beta chains listed below, sequenced in a study of blood T cells in healthy people across ages. For the second PCR, which ran for about 6 to 11 cycles, a sample-barcoded 5' primer and a J-beta primer mix were used. One entry per CDR3 protein results from TCRdb running MiXCR on the 5' RACE reads. The sample contains over a million distinct CDR3 sequences, roughly a quarter of which appear only once. The data also belong to a second study, concerning T cells of mothers and their children.

Source material: blood. These receptors were obtained from a girl aged 2 to 10 in good health.

The chain combines TRBV29-1 with TRBJ1-2, with TRBD1 matching over 8 bases. V lost 3 bases to trimming and J lost 7 bases; unmatched junction nucleotides: 7. Germline V gene sequence: CDR1 SQVTM, CDR2 ANQGSEA. The length of the CDR3 is 13 residues. DNA for the CDR3: TGCAGCGTTGAGCGGACAGGGATACGTGGCTACACCTTC. Translating it yields CSVERTGIRGYTF.

This clonotype was observed a few times. The chain couples TRBV4-3 to TRBJ2-1; tentative D call: TRBD2 (6 bases). The CDR3 contains 16 residues. V was shortened by 0 bases and J by 7 bases, with 16 bases between the two germline ends. Germline loops: CDR1 LGHNA, CDR2 YSLEER. For the CDR3, the DNA is TGCGCCAGCAGCCAAGACTTGGGGCCCGCGGGGAATGAGCAGTTCTTC. Its protein is CASSQDLGPAGNEQFF.

The chain carries TRBV20-1 and TRBJ2-1; D possibly corresponds to TRBD2 (7 bases). Germline assignment: CDR1 DFQATT and CDR2 SNEGSKA (reference sequence). Trimming removed 0 bases from V and 0 bases from J, with 18 bases in between. The CDR3 loop spans 18 amino acids. The CDR3 here is CSARDLARGGSSYNEQFF. DNA of the CDR3: TGCAGTGCTAGAGACCTAGCAAGGGGGGGGAGCTCCTACAATGAGCAGTTCTTC.

The chain links TRBV25-1 to TRBJ2-5, with 8 bases aligning to TRBD2. Judging by the DNA end, TRBJ2-1 fits better; the J call may be wrong. The V gene's germline CDR1 is MGHDK and CDR2 SYGVNS. CDR3 size: 21 residues. The CDR3 DNA sequence: TGTGCCAGCAGTGGGCCCCTTGGGGCGGGAGGATCACTCGGGCTCTACAATGAGCAGTTCTTC. This sequence encodes CASSGPLGAGGSLGLYNEQFF.

The chain is built from TRBV4-3 and TRBJ2-5; the D is unclear. The V gene's germline CDR1 is LGHNA and CDR2 YSLEER. The CDR3 extends over 13 amino acids. Trimming stripped 0 bases from V and 5 bases from J, with 7 bases between. The CDR3 is CASSQDSSETQYF. DNA for the CDR3: TGCGCCAGCAGCCAAGATTCGTCGGAGACCCAGTACTTC.

The J gene is TRBJ2-7, the V gene TRBV12-3 or TRBV12-4, with 8 bases aligning to TRBD1. CDR3 length: 14 residues. J gave up 7 bases and V 6 bases, and 11 bases lay outside the gene matches. The CDR3 loop reads CASSRTGNRREQYF. The CDR3 DNA reads as TGTGCCAGCAGCCGGACAGGGAACCGGCGGGAGCAGTACTTC.

This chain joins TRBV4-1 and TRBJ2-5; a possible D gene is TRBD1 (5 bases). The CDR3 runs 17 residues. Germline assignment: CDR1 MGHRA and CDR2 YSYEKL. V lost 2 bases and J lost 2, with 18 bases in between. The CDR3 region is CASSQRGFDTLQETQYF. The CDR3 DNA sequence: TGCGCCAGCAGCCAAAGGGGATTTGACACACTTCAAGAGACCCAGTACTTC.

The rearrangement uses TRBV9 and TRBJ2-4, with 9 bases fitting TRBD1. With 3 bases clipped from V and 8 bases from J, the junction kept 9 bases outside the gene matches. Germline V gives CDR1 SGDLS, CDR2 YYNGEE. The length of the CDR3 is 15 residues. The CDR3 here is CASSEGQGGLDIQYF. CDR3 nucleotide sequence: TGTGCCAGCAGCGAGGGACAGGGAGGGTTGGACATTCAGTACTTC.

This clonotype was detected only a few times. This chain links TRBV28 with TRBJ2-5; 10 bases agree with TRBD1. The J call may be in error: the DNA end matches TRBJ2-7 better. CDR1 is MDHEN and CDR2 is SYDVKM in the germline V gene. The CDR3 contains 18 residues. The CDR3 loop is CASKRDRGPLPPPYEQYF. DNA of the CDR3: TGTGCCAGCAAACGGGACAGGGGACCCCTACCCCCTCCCTACGAGCAGTACTTC.

This clonotype was seen only a few times. CDR3 in DNA: TGTGCCAGCAGTTTATTCGGGGGGGGACGGTACAATGAGCAGTTCTTC. Protein sequence: CASSLFGGGRYNEQFF. V is TRBV27 and J is TRBJ2-1; 8 bases agree with TRBD2. Germline CDR1 and CDR2: MNHEY and SMNVEV (reference sequence). The V gene end was trimmed by 1 base and the J gene end by 4 bases; junction bases not matched to a gene: 6. The CDR3 extends over 16 amino acids.

This clonotype was counted between two and nine times. V usage is TRBV5-6 and J usage is TRBJ1-4; possibly TRBD1 for D (6 bases). The length of the CDR3 is 15 residues. The V gene's germline CDR1 is SGHDT and CDR2 YYEEEE. Trimming stripped 3 bases from V and 8 bases from J, with 17 bases between. CDR3 amino acids: CASSSVGQFDEKLFF. DNA for the CDR3: TGTGCCAGCAGCTCCGTCGGACAGTTTGACGAAAAACTGTTTTTT.

V is TRBV11-3 and J is TRBJ2-1; D is possibly TRBD1 (5 bases). This CDR3 has 13 residues. Germline V gene data show CDR1 as SGHNT and CDR2 as YENEEA. The V end was cut by 5 bases, the J end by 7 bases, with 12 bases between. This CDR3 is CASSKGYWNEQFF. DNA for the CDR3: TGTGCCAGCAGCAAGGGGTATTGGAATGAGCAGTTCTTC.

There are a few counts of this clonotype. The chain carries TRBV4-1 and TRBJ1-1; D is unresolved. The CDR3 has 14 amino acids. Trimming took 2 bases from V and 12 from J, leaving 19 bases between them. The germline V gene has CDR1 MGHRA and CDR2 YSYEKL. The CDR3 protein is CASSQSSQPGATFF. The CDR3 bases are TGCGCCAGCAGCCAATCGAGCCAACCCGGCGCGACTTTCTTT.

This clonotype was recorded a few times. V gene TRBV29-1 combines with J gene TRBJ1-2; 7 bases map to TRBD1. Germline CDR1 reads SQVTM; CDR2 reads ANQGSEA. The junction had 8 bases not matched to a gene; V was cut back by 7 bases and J by 6 bases. The CDR3 runs 12 residues. The CDR3 reads CSAIEGADGYTF. DNA of the CDR3: TGCAGCGCCATTGAGGGGGCGGATGGCTACACCTTC.

A few counts support this clonotype. This sequence joins TRBV7-2 and TRBJ1-6; D is unresolved. This CDR3 is built from 15 residues. Trimming stripped 1 base from V and 2 bases from J, with 6 bases between. From germline, CDR1 is SGHTA and CDR2 FQGNSA. This chain's CDR3 is CASSLEGAYNSPLHF. The CDR3 nucleotides read TGTGCCAGCAGCTTAGAGGGCGCCTATAATTCACCCCTCCACTTT.

This clonotype has only a few counts. The chain combines TRBV9 with TRBJ2-5, with 8 bases that match TRBD2. The V gene's germline CDR1 is SGDLS and CDR2 YYNGEE. With V trimmed by 0 bases and J by 1 base, 2 bases remained unmatched. This CDR3 is 15 amino acids long. The CDR3 loop reads CASSVAGGIQETQYF. The CDR3 DNA reads TGTGCCAGCAGCGTAGCGGGGGGGATCCAAGAGACCCAGTACTTC. Full variable domain (missing parts from reference TRBV9 and TRBJ2-5): DSGVTQTPKHLITATGQRVTLRCSPRSGDLSVYWYQQSLDQGLQFLIQYYNGEERAKGNILERFSAQQFPDLHSELNLSSLELGDSALYFCASSVAGGIQETQYFGPGTRLLVL.

The table lists this clonotype with a few counts. This chain connects TRBV2 to TRBJ2-5; D is undetermined. The CDR3 runs 12 residues. Per germline, CDR1 SNHLY and CDR2 FYNNEI. V lost 10 bases, J lost 5 bases, and 14 bases lay in between. CDR3 DNA: TGTGCCACAGTCGGTTCTGTGGAGACCCAGTACTTC. This codes for CATVGSVETQYF.

This clonotype occurred a few times. The CDR3 coding sequence is TGTGCCAGCAGCGTGGGGACAGAGACAGATACGCAGTATTTT. Protein product: CASSVGTETDTQYF. This chain joins TRBV9 and TRBJ2-3; 7 bases line up with TRBD1. With 2 bases clipped from V and 3 bases from J, the junction kept 3 bases outside the gene matches. Germline assignment: CDR1 SGDLS and CDR2 YYNGEE. The CDR3 covers 14 residues.

This clonotype showed up many times. J is TRBJ2-1 and V is TRBV19, with D possibly being TRBD1 or TRBD2 (6 bases each). Germline V CDR1 and CDR2: LNHDA, SQIVND (reference sequence). There are 11 residues in the CDR3. Trimming stripped 6 bases from V and 10 bases from J, with 10 bases between. For the CDR3, the DNA is TGTGCCAGTAGGAGGGGGGTCGAGCAGTTCTTC. This sequence encodes CASRRGVEQFF.

The rearrangement uses TRBV5-1 and TRBJ2-4; D is uncertain. The CDR3 loop spans 16 amino acids. Trimming took 1 base from V and 0 from J, leaving 11 bases between them. Germline CDR1 is SGHRS and CDR2 is YFSETQ. The CDR3 bases are TGCGCCAGCAGCTTGCAAACGGGTCTAGCCAAAAACATTCAGTACTTC. Translating gives CASSLQTGLAKNIQYF.

The J gene is TRBJ1-1, the V gene TRBV29-1; TRBD1 is a possible D gene (6 bases). The CDR3 contains 13 residues. Germline CDR1 SQVTM, CDR2 ANQGSEA. Between the trimmed V and J ends, which lost 6 bases and 4 bases, there was a span of 15 bases. CDR3 nucleotides: TGCAGCGTGACTGACAGGAGTAGCACTGAAGCTTTCTTT. Its translation is CSVTDRSSTEAFF.

The chain joins TRBV20-1 to TRBJ2-5; D may match TRBD1 or TRBD2 (5 bases each). TRBJ2-1 matches the DNA end more closely, so the J call is doubtful. CDR3 size: 13 residues. Germline lookup yields CDR1 DFQATT and CDR2 SNEGSKA (reference sequence). In DNA, the CDR3 is TGCAGTGCTAGTTGGGAGTTAGGGGATGAGCAGTTCTTC. This sequence encodes CSASWELGDEQFF.